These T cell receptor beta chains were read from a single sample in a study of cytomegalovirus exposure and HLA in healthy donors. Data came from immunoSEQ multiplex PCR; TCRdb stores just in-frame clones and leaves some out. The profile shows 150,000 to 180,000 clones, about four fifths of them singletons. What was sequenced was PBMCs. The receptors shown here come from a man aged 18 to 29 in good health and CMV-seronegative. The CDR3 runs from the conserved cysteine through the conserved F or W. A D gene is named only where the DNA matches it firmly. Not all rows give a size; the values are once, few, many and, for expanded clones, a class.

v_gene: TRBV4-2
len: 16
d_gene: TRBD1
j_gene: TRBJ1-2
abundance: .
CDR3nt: TGTGCCAGCAGACAGGGGCAAGGGCCCCTTGGTGGTGGCTACACCTTC
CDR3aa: CASRQGQGPLGGGYTF

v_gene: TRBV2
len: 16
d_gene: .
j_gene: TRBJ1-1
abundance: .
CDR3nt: TGTGCCAGCAGTGAAGTTGGTAAGGGGAGGATGGATGAAGCTTTCTTT
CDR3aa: CASSEVGKGRMDEAFF

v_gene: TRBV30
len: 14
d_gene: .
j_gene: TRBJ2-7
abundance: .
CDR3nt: TGTGCCTGGAGTTTCCCCGATCGGGTTCGGGAGCAGTACTTC
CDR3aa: CAWSFPDRVREQYF

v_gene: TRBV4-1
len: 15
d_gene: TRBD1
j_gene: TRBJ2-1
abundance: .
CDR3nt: TGCGCCAGCAGCCAAAGGACAGGGGGCGCGGGGGAGCAGTTCTTC
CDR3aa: CASSQRTGGAGEQFF

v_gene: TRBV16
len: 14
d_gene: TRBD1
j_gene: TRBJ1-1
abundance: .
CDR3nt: TGTGCCAGCAGCCAATCGACAGGGCACACTGAAGCTTTCTTT
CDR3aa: CASSQSTGHTEAFF

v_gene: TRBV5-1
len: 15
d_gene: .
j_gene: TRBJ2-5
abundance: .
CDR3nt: TGCGCCAGCAGCTTGGGGGGGCGTGGTGGAGAGACCCAGTACTTC
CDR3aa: CASSLGGRGGETQYF

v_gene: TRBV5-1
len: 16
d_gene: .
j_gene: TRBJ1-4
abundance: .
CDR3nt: TGCGCCAGCAGCTTGGGTACAGGGTGGAATAATGAAAAACTGTTTTTT
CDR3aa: CASSLGTGWNNEKLFF

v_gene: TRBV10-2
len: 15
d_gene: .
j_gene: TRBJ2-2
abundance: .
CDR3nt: TGCGCCAGCAGTGAGTGGGCTACGAACACCGGGGAGCTGTTTTTT
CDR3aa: CASSEWATNTGELFF

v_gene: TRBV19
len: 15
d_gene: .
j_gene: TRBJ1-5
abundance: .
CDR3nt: TGTGCCAGTAGTTGGGACATCTATAGCAATCAGCCCCAGCATTTT
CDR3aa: CASSWDIYSNQPQHF

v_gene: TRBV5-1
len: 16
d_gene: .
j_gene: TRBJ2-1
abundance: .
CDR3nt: TGCGCCAGCAGCTTGGGCTCGGGCTTACGGGGCAATGAGCAGTTCTTC
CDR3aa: CASSLGSGLRGNEQFF

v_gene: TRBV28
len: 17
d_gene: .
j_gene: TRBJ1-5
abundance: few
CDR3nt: TGTGCCAGCAGTTTATCCACGCAGGATGATAGCAATCAGCCCCAGCATTTT
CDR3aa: CASSLSTQDDSNQPQHF

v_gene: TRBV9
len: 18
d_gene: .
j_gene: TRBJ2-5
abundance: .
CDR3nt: TGTGCCAGCAGCGTAGCTACCGGGGGGCGGGAGTACCAAGAGACCCAGTACTTC
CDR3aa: CASSVATGGREYQETQYF

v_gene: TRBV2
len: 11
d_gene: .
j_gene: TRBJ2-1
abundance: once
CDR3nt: TGTGCCACCACAGAATACAATGAGCAGTTCTTC
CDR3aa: CATTEYNEQFF